This T cell receptor beta chain was identified in a study of shared clonotypes between healthy human individuals. For each subset, genomic DNA was distributed in equal portions over several immunoSEQ plates. This table comes from immunoSEQ multiplex PCR, and its TCRdb copy is limited to in-frame clones, with some not included. This sample has 800,000 to 950,000 clones, with about 96% found just once. J was trimmed by 5 bases and V by 0 bases; bases with no gene match: 4. Germline V gene data show CDR1 as SGDLS and CDR2 as YYNGEE. This CDR3 has 15 amino acids. Naive CD8 populations comprised CD45RO-negative cells positively selected for CCR7, excluding terminally differentiated effector memory CD45RA+ cells.

The origin of this receptor is a man aged 30 to 45 in good health. The V gene is TRBV9, the J gene TRBJ2-1, with 8 bases fitting TRBD2. Sequenced input: naive CD8+ T cells sorted from blood. Written as DNA, the CDR3 is TGTGCCAGCAGCGTAGAACTAGCGGAGAACAATGAGCAGTTCTTC. Translation: CASSVELAENNEQFF.